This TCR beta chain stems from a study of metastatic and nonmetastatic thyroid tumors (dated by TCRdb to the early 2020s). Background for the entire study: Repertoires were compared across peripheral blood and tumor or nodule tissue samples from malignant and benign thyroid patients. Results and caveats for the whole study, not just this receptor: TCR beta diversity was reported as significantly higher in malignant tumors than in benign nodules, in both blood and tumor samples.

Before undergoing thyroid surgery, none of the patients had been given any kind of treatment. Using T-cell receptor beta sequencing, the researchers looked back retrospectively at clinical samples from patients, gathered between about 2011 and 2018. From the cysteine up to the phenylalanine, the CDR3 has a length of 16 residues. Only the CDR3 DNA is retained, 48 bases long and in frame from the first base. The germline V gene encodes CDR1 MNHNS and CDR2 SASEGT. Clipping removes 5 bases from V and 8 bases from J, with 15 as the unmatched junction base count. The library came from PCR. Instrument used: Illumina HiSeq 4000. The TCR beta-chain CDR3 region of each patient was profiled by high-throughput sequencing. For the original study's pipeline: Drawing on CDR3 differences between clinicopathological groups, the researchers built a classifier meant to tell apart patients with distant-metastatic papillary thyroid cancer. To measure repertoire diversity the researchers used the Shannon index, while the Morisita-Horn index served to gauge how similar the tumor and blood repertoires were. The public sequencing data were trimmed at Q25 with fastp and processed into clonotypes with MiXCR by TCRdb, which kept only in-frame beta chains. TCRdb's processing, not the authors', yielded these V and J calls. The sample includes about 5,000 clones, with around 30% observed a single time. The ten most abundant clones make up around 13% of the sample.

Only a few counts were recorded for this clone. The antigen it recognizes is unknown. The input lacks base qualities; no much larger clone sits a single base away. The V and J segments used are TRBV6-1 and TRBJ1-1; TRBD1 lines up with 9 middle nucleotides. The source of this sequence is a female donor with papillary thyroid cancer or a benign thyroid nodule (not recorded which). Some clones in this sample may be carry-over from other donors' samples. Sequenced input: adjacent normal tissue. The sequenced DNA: TGTGCCAGCAGTAGCCGACAGGGGGGCGCAAGGTGGGAAGCTTTCTTT. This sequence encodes CASSSRQGGARWEAFF.